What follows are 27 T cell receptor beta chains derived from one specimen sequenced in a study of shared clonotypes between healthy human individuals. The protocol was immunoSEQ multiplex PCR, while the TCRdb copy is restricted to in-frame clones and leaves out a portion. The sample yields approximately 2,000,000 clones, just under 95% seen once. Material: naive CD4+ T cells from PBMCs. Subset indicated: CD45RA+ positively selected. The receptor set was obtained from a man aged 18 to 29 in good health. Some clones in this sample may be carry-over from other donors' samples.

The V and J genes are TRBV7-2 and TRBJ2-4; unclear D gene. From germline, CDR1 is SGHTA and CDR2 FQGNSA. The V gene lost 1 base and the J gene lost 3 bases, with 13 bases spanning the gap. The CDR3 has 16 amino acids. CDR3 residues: CASSLVGFDLKNIQYF. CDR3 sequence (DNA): TGTGCCAGCAGCTTAGTTGGGTTTGACCTCAAAAACATTCAGTACTTC.

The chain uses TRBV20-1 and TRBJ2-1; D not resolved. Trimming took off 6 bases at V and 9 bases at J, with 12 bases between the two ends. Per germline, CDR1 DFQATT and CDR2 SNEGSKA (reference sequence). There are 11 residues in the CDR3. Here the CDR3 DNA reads TGCAGTGCCAAAGGGCCTAGTGAGCAGTTCTTC. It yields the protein CSAKGPSEQFF.

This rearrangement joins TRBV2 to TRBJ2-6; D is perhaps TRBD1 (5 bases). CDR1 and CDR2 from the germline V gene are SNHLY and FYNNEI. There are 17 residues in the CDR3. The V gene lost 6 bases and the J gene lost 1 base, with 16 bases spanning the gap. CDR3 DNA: TGTGCCAGCAGCAGACAGCTGCCCAATTCTGGGGCCAACGTCCTGACTTTC. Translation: CASSRQLPNSGANVLTF.

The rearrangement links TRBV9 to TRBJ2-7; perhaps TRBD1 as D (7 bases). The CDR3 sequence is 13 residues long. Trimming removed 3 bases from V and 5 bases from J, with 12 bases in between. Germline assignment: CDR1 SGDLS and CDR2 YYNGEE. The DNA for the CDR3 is TGTGCCAGCAGCGGCGGGACAGCGAACGAGCAGTACTTC. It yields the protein CASSGGTANEQYF.

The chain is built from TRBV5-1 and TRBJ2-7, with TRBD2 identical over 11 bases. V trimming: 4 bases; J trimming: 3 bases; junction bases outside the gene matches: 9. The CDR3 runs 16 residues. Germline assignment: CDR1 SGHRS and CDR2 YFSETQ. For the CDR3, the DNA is TGCGCCAGCAGCCCTGGGACTAGCGGCCACCTCTACGAGCAGTACTTC. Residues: CASSPGTSGHLYEQYF.

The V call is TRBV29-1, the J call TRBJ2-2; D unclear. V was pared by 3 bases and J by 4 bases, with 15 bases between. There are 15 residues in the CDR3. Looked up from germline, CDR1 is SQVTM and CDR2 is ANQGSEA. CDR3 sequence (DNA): TGCAGCGTTGAGGGTGGGCCAGGATCCACCGGGGAGCTGTTTTTT. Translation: CSVEGGPGSTGELFF.

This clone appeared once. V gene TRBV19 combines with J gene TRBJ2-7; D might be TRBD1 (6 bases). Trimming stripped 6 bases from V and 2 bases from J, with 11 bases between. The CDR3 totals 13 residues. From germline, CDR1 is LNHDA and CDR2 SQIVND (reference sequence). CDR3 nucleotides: TGTGCCAGTAGGGGGGACACTACCTACGAGCAGTACTTC. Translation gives CASRGDTTYEQYF. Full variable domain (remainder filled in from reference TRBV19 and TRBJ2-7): DGGITQSPKYLFRKEGQNVTLSCEQNLNHDAMYWYRQDPGQGLRLIYYSQIVNDFQKGDIAEGYSVSREKKESFPLTVTSAQKNPTAFYLCASRGDTTYEQYFGPGTRLTVT.

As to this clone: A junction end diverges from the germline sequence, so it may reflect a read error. DNA of the CDR3: TGTGCCAGCAGTCGGGACAGGGTCGACACCGGGGAGCTGTTTTTT. This translates into CASSRDRVDTGELFF. The chain recombines TRBV10-3 with TRBJ2-2, with TRBD1 matching over 9 bases. In germline, CDR1 is ENHRY, CDR2 SYGVKD. The CDR3 covers 15 residues.

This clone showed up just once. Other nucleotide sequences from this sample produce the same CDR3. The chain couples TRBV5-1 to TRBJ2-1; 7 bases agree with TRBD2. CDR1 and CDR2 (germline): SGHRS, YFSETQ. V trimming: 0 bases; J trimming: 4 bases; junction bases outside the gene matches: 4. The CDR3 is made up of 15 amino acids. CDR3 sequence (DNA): TGCGCCAGCAGCTTGGGCGGGAGATCATACAATGAGCAGTTCTTC. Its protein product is CASSLGGRSYNEQFF.

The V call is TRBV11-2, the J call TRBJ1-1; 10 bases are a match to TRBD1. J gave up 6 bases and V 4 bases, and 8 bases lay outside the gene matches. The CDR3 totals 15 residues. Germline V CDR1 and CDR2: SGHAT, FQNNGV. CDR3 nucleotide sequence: TGTGCCAGCAGCTGGGGGGGGACAGGGGCTCCTGAAGCTTTCTTT. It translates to CASSWGGTGAPEAFF.

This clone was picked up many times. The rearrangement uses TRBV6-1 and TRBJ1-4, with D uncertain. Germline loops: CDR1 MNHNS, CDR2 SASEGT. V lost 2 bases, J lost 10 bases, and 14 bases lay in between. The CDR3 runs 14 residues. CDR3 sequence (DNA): TGTGCCAGCAGTGAATGGGAGGCTATGGGAAAACTGTTTTTT. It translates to CASSEWEAMGKLFF.

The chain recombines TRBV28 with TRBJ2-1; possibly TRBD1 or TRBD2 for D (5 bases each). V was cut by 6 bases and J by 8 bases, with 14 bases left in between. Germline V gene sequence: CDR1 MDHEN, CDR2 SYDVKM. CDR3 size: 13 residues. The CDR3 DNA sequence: TGTGCCAGCAGACCCCGGGACCGCGATGAGCAGTTCTTC. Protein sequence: CASRPRDRDEQFF. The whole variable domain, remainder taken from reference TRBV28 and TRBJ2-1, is DVKVTQSSRYLVKRTGEKVFLECVQDMDHENMFWYRQDPGLGLRLIYFSYDVKMKEKGDIPEGYSVSREKKERFSLILESASTNQTSMYLCASRPRDRDEQFFGPGTRLTVL.

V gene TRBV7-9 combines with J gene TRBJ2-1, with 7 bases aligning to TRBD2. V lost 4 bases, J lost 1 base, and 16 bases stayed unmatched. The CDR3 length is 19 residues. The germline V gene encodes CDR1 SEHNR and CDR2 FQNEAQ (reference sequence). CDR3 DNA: TGTGCCAGCAGCTCTAATTTCGATACGGCGGGAGCATCCTACAATGAGCAGTTCTTC. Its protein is CASSSNFDTAGASYNEQFF.

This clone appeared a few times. This chain's CDR3 is CASSETDYGYTF. The CDR3 bases are TGTGCCAGCAGTGAAACGGACTATGGCTACACCTTC. The V gene is TRBV25-1, the J gene TRBJ1-2; the D is unclear. Germline values: CDR1 MGHDK, CDR2 SYGVNS. The CDR3 has 12 residues. V was pared by 2 bases and J by 3 bases, with 4 bases between.

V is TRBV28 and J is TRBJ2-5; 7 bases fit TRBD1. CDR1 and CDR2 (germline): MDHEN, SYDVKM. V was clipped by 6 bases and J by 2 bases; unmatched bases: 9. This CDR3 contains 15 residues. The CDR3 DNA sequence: TGTGCCAGCAGCCCAACCGGGACAGCACAAGAGACCCAGTACTTC. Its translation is CASSPTGTAQETQYF.

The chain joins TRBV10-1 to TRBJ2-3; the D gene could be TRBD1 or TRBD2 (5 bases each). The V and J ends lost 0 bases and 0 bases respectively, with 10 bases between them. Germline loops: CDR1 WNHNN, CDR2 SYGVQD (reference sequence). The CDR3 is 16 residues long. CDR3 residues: CASSESRGPSTDTQYF. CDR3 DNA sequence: TGCGCCAGCAGTGAGTCGAGGGGACCTAGCACAGATACGCAGTATTTT.

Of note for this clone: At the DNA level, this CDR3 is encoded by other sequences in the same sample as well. CDR3: CASSYSQGAANEQFF. The CDR3 DNA sequence: TGTGCCAGCAGTTACTCGCAGGGGGCGGCGAATGAGCAGTTCTTC. The J gene is TRBJ2-1, the V gene TRBV6-6, with TRBD1 matching 8 bases. Trimming at V came to 0 bases and at J to 7 bases, leaving 5 bases not matched to a gene. The CDR3 contains 15 residues. In germline, CDR1 is MNHNY, CDR2 SVGAGI (reference sequence).

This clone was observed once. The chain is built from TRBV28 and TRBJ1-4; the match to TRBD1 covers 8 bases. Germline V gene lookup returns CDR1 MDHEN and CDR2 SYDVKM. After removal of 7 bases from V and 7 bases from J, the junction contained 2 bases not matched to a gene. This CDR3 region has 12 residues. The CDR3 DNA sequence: TGTGCCAGCACCGGGACAGGTGAAAAACTGTTTTTT. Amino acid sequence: CASTGTGEKLFF.

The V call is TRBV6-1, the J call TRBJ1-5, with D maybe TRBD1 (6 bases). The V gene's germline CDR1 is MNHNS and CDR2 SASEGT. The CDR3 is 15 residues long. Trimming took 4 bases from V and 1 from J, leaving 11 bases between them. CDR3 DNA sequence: TGTGCCAGCAGTGGTACAGGGAGGAGCAATCAGCCCCAGCATTTT. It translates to CASSGTGRSNQPQHF.

CDR3 coding DNA: TGTGCCAGTAGAACACAGGGCAATCAGCCCCAGCATTTT. Translation: CASRTQGNQPQHF. This chain links TRBV19 with TRBJ1-5; possible D gene TRBD1, 5 bases. This CDR3 has 13 residues. In germline, CDR1 is LNHDA, CDR2 SQIVND (reference sequence). The V gene lost 6 bases and the J gene lost 2 bases, with 8 bases spanning the gap.

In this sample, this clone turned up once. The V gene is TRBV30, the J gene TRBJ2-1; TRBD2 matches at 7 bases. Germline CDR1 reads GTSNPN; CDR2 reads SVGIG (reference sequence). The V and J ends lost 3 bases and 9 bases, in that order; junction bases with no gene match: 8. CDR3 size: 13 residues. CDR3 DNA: TGTGCCTGGAGCCCTAGCGGAGGGAGTGAGCAGTTCTTC. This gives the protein CAWSPSGGSEQFF.

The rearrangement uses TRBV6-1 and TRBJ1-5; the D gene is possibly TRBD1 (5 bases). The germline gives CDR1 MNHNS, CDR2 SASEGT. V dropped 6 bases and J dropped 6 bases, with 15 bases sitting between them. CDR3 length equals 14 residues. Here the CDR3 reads CASSLKGPGQPQHF. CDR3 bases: TGTGCCAGCAGCTTGAAGGGGCCGGGTCAGCCCCAGCATTTT.

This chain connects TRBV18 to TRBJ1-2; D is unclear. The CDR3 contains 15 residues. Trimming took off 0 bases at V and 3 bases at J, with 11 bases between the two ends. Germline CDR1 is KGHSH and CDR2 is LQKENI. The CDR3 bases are TGTGCCAGCTCACCACCAGTCTCGCGGTACTATGGCTACACCTTC. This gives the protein CASSPPVSRYYGYTF.

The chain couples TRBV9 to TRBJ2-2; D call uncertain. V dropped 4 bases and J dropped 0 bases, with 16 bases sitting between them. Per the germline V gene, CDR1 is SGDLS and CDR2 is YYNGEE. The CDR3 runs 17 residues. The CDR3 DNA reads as TGTGCCAGCAGCCCCGACCCCAGGCCTCCGAACACCGGGGAGCTGTTTTTT. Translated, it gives CASSPDPRPPNTGELFF.

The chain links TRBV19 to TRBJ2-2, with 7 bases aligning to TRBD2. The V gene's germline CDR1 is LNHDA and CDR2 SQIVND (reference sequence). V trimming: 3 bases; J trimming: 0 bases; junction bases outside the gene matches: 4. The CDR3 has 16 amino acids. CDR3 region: CASSIRLAANTGELFF. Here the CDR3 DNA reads TGTGCCAGTAGTATTCGGCTAGCGGCGAACACCGGGGAGCTGTTTTTT.

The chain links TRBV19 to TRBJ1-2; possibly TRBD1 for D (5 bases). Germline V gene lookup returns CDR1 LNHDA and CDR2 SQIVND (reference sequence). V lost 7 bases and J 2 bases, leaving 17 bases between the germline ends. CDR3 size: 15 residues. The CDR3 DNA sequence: TGTGCCAGTACTTACCCCGCGGGGCGAAACTATGGCTACACCTTC. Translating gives CASTYPAGRNYGYTF.

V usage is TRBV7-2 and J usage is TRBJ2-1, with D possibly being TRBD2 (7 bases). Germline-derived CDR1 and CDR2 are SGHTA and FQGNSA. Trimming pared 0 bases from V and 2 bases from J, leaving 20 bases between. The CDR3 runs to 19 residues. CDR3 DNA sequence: TGTGCCAGCAGCTTAGCTTCCCTTTCAGGGAGGGGGGCCTACAATGAGCAGTTCTTC. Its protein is CASSLASLSGRGAYNEQFF.